The clone carrying this T cell receptor beta chain was found once. The germline V gene has CDR1 KGHSH and CDR2 LQKENI. The CDR3 is 15 amino acids. The J segment lost 2 bases and the V segment lost 4 bases, leaving 8 bases of the junction unmatched. Sample time point: pretreatment peripheral blood. PCRs were each spiked with synthetic TCR analog templates. Repertoires were generated with immunoSEQ multiplex PCR, while TCRdb's copy carries only in-frame clones and drops some. The table includes approximately 51,000 clones, around 84% detected once. This sample stems from a study of PD-L1 blockade in urothelial cancer.

The sequence was obtained from a man in his sixties with urothelial cancer. This specimen consisted of PBMCs, obtained around atezolizumab (anti-PD-L1) treatment. The chain employs TRBV18 and TRBJ2-7, with 7 bases fitting TRBD1. CDR3 nucleotides: TGTGCCAGCTCACTTAACCGGGACAGCCCCTACGAGCAGTACTTC. Translation gives CASSLNRDSPYEQYF.